The rows below give T cell receptor beta chains drawn from one sample of a study of T cell responses to AZD1222 COVID-19 vaccine. Repertoires were generated with immunoSEQ multiplex PCR, while TCRdb's copy carries only in-frame clones and drops some. The sample carries more than 150,000 clones, 90% to 95% recorded once. The specimen was peripheral blood, collected on day 0 of AZD1222 vaccination. The receptors originated from an adult in good health. Each CDR3 is given with its conserved first and last residue. Each record gives: clone size, J gene, D gene, V gene, CDR3 DNA, CDR3 protein. D genes are given only for firm matches. For some rows the clone size is stated as once, few or many, or as a class when expanded; others skip it.

. | TRBJ2-1 | . | TRBV7-3 | TGTGCCAGCAGGGACTCGAACTACAATGAGCAGTTCTTC | CASRDSNYNEQFF
. | TRBJ2-2 | . | TRBV7-3 | TGTGCCAGCAGCTTATCATCCCAACGAATCGCCGGGGAGCTGTTTTTT | CASSLSSQRIAGELFF
. | TRBJ1-2 | . | TRBV28 | TGTGCCAGCATCAAGACAGGCGGGAACTATGGCTACACCTTC | CASIKTGGNYGYTF
. | TRBJ1-4 | . | TRBV9 | TGTGCCAGCAGCGCCCCCCGGGTTGGAGGAAAACTGTTTTTT | CASSAPRVGGKLFF
. | TRBJ1-2 | . | TRBV6-5 | TGTGCCAGCAGCCCGACGAGCTCTGGCTACACCTTC | CASSPTSSGYTF
. | TRBJ2-1 | TRBD2 | TRBV9 | TGTGCCAGCAGCGTAGCCCCGGGACTAGCGGGAAATGAGCAGTTCTTC | CASSVAPGLAGNEQFF
. | TRBJ2-7 | . | TRBV6-5 | TGTGCCAGCAGCCGAAACCCTGACAGGGAGCAGTACTTC | CASSRNPDREQYF
. | TRBJ2-7 | . | TRBV5-3 | TGTGCCAGGATGGGACGGGTCAACGAGCAGTACTTC | CARMGRVNEQYF
. | TRBJ2-5 | . | TRBV19 | TGTGCCAGTAGTATTCGAGATTGGGAGACCCAGTACTTC | CASSIRDWETQYF
. | TRBJ1-1 | . | TRBV27 | TGTGCCAGCAGCACGACAGGGAACACTGAAGCTTTCTTT | CASSTTGNTEAFF
. | TRBJ1-1 | TRBD1 | TRBV6-5 | TGTGCCAGCAGTCCCCCCGGACAGGCGAACACTGAAGCTTTCTTT | CASSPPGQANTEAFF
. | TRBJ2-3 | TRBD2 | TRBV7-9 | TGTGCCAGCAGCGCGCCGGGGAGGGAGGCAGATACGCAGTATTTT | CASSAPGREADTQYF
. | TRBJ2-1 | TRBD2 | TRBV6-5 | TGTGCCAGCAGTTACTCTCCTAGCGGTACCACGCCGCAGTTCTTC | CASSYSPSGTTPQFF
. | TRBJ1-5 | . | TRBV6-6 | TGTGCCAGCGGGGCGAATAGCAATCAGCCCCAGCATTTT | CASGANSNQPQHF
. | TRBJ2-2 | TRBD2 | TRBV28 | TGTGCCAGCAGTTTTACTAGCGGGAGGTTCGCGAACACCGGGGAGCTGTTTTTT | CASSFTSGRFANTGELFF
. | TRBJ2-3 | . | TRBV7-2 | TGTGCCAGCAGCCCCCTCTTGGGCACAGATACGCAGTATTTT | CASSPLLGTDTQYF
. | TRBJ1-3 | . | TRBV4-2 | TGTGCCAGCAGCCATACGGGCGAGGTAGACACCATATATTTT | CASSHTGEVDTIYF
. | TRBJ2-1 | . | TRBV7-2 | TGTGCCAGCAGGGTCAGGGTGGGGACGGACAATGAGCAGTTCTTC | CASRVRVGTDNEQFF
. | TRBJ1-6 | . | TRBV25-1 | TGTGCCAGCAGTGACCTCGGGGGGCTCGGATATTCACCCCTCCACTTT | CASSDLGGLGYSPLHF
. | TRBJ2-7 | TRBD1 | TRBV14 | TGTGCCAGCAGCCAAAGGGCTCTACAGGGGGTAAGGGCGAAGCAGTACTTC | CASSQRALQGVRAKQYF
. | TRBJ2-1 | . | TRBV7-2 | TGTGCCAGCAGCTTAGGGGGGAACTCCTACAATGAGCAGTTCTTC | CASSLGGNSYNEQFF
. | TRBJ1-1 | . | TRBV29-1 | TGCAGCGTAGCCAGACAGCTGAACACTGAAGCTTTCTTT | CSVARQLNTEAFF
. | TRBJ2-3 | TRBD2 | TRBV3-1/TRBV3-2 | TGTGCCAGCAGCCTCCTACCATGGGGCGGGAGAGGGTCAGATACGCAGTATTTT | CASSLLPWGGRGSDTQYF
. | TRBJ1-1 | TRBD1 | TRBV10-3 | TGTGCCATCAGTGATCACCTTGGGGGTGGACAGGGGACCATGAACACTGAAGCTTTCTTT | CAISDHLGGGQGTMNTEAFF
. | TRBJ1-1 | . | TRBV19 | TGTGCCAGTAGTATCTTAGATTTGAACACTGAAGCTTTCTTT | CASSILDLNTEAFF
. | TRBJ1-1 | . | TRBV7-9 | TGTGCCAGCAGCTTAGGGGTCGGGGTTAGGAACACTGAAGCTTTCTTT | CASSLGVGVRNTEAFF
. | TRBJ2-7 | . | TRBV15 | TGTGCCACCAGCAGACAGGGGAGGGCCTACGAGCAGTACTTC | CATSRQGRAYEQYF
once | TRBJ2-1 | . | TRBV27 | TGTGCCAGCAGTTTCCAGGGGAACAATGAGCAGTTCTTC | CASSFQGNNEQFF
. | TRBJ2-1 | . | TRBV14 | TGTGCCAGCAGCTTATTCATGAGCTCCTACAATGAGCAGTTCTTC | CASSLFMSSYNEQFF
. | TRBJ2-7 | . | TRBV6-5 | TGTGCCAGCAGTCCCTCCGGCAGGCGTTACTACGAGCAGTACTTC | CASSPSGRRYYEQYF
. | TRBJ1-6 | TRBD1 | TRBV28 | TGTGCCAGCAGGTACGCTACAGGGGGTCTTAATTCACCCCTCCACTTT | CASRYATGGLNSPLHF
. | TRBJ2-7 | . | TRBV3-1/TRBV3-2 | TGTGCCAGCAGCCAAGACCTGATGGCATACGAGCAGTACTTC | CASSQDLMAYEQYF
. | TRBJ2-1 | TRBD2 | TRBV4-3 | TGCGCCAGCAGCCAGGGTACTAGCGGCCAGAATGAGCAGTTCTTC | CASSQGTSGQNEQFF
few | TRBJ2-7 | . | TRBV6-5 | TGTGCCAGCAGTTATTCGCTGACCAGCTCCTACGAGCAGTACTTC | CASSYSLTSSYEQYF
. | TRBJ2-7 | . | TRBV12-3/TRBV12-4 | TGTGCCAGCAGTTTACGTGGCTACGAGCAGTACTTC | CASSLRGYEQYF